The rows below give T cell receptor beta chains drawn from one sample of a study of blood T cells in healthy people across ages. TCRdb re-derived calls from the 5' RACE reads in MiXCR, one entry per CDR3 protein. The table lists about 650,000 distinct CDR3 sequences, about 50% of them singletons. Sequences were obtained from blood. Receptors were obtained from a woman aged 80 or over in good health. The CDR3 runs from the conserved cysteine through the conserved F or W. A D gene is named only where the DNA matches it firmly. Clone size is shown for a subset of rows, as once, few, many or a class of expanded clone.

v_gene	j_gene	abundance	d_gene	CDR3aa	CDR3nt
TRBV3-1	TRBJ2-7	many	TRBD2	CASSLNGRTYEQYF	TGTGCCAGCAGCCTTAACGGGAGGACCTACGAGCAGTACTTC
TRBV29-1	TRBJ2-3	.	.	CSVNRHTDTQYF	TGCAGCGTCAACAGGCACACAGATACGCAGTATTTT
TRBV28	TRBJ2-1	many	.	CASSFGRSKFF	TGTGCCAGCAGTTTCGGCAGATCCAAGTTCTTC
TRBV25-1	TRBJ2-1	.	.	CASSEYWGTNEQFF	TGTGCCAGCAGTGAATATTGGGGAACCAATGAGCAGTTCTTC
TRBV5-1	TRBJ1-1	.	TRBD1	CASSLDMRQGVTEAFF	TGCGCCAGCAGCTTGGATATGCGACAGGGGGTCACTGAAGCTTTCTTT
TRBV6-5	TRBJ1-1	.	.	CASSDDRSRNTEALF	TGTGCCAGCAGTGACGACCGGAGCCGGAACACTGAAGCTCTCTTT
TRBV5-1	TRBJ2-1	many	.	CASRSEGIPPNEQFF	TGCGCCAGCAGGTCCGAGGGTATCCCCCCTAATGAGCAGTTCTTC
TRBV7-8	TRBJ2-2	.	.	CASSLPGRANTGELFF	TGTGCCAGCAGCTTACCGGGGCGGGCGAACACCGGGGAGCTGTTTTTT
TRBV30	TRBJ2-7	.	.	CAWSVQRRNNEQYF	TGTGCCTGGAGTGTACAAAGAAGGAACAATGAGCAGTACTTC
TRBV5-1	TRBJ2-5	.	.	CASSLSADPVAQETQYF	TGCGCCAGCAGCTTGAGTGCGGATCCCGTGGCCCAAGAGACCCAGTACTTC
TRBV18	TRBJ2-2	.	TRBD1	CASSPPEQGTGAGELFF	TGTGCCAGCTCACCACCGGAACAGGGGACCGGGGCCGGGGAGCTGTTTTTT
TRBV5-1	TRBJ2-3	many	.	CASSPDKGGGTQYF	TGCGCCAGCAGCCCGGACAAGGGAGGGGGTACGCAGTATTTT
TRBV5-1	TRBJ1-1	.	.	CASSGGTLRNTEAFF	TGCGCCAGCAGCGGCGGGACCCTTAGGAACACTGAAGCTTTCTTT
TRBV9	TRBJ2-5	many	.	CASSVKGHRQALETQYF	TGTGCCAGCAGCGTCAAGGGGCACAGGCAAGCATTAGAGACCCAGTACTTC
TRBV6-1	TRBJ2-3	few	TRBD1	CASSPDRGFRGADTQYF	TGTGCCAGCAGTCCGGACAGGGGTTTCAGGGGCGCAGATACGCAGTATTTT
TRBV20-1	TRBJ2-2	.	.	CSAPSPGRPNTGELFF	TGCAGTGCTCCGTCCCCGGGACGCCCGAACACCGGGGAGCTGTTTTTT
TRBV7-9	TRBJ1-1	.	.	CASSLGTGGNTEASF	TGTGCCAGCAGCTTAGGCACCGGAGGAAACACTGAAGCTTCCTTT
TRBV2	TRBJ2-1	.	.	CASSSSFAEQFF	TGTGCCAGCAGTTCCAGTTTTGCGGAGCAGTTCTTC
TRBV5-1	TRBJ2-5	.	.	CASSLGGYGETQYF	TGCGCCAGCAGCTTAGGTGGCTACGGTGAGACCCAGTACTTC
TRBV2	TRBJ2-5	many	TRBD2	CASSEGTSGETQYF	TGTGCCAGCAGTGAGGGGACTAGCGGAGAGACCCAGTACTTC
TRBV28	TRBJ2-3	.	TRBD2	CASMSRTSPEYF	TGTGCCAGCATGTCTCGGACTAGCCCGGAGTATTTT
TRBV6-5	TRBJ2-7	.	.	CASRALYEQYF	TGTGCCAGCAGGGCCCTTTACGAGCAGTACTTC
TRBV5-1	TRBJ2-1	.	TRBD2	CASSLDLAEYNEQFF	TGCGCCAGCAGCTTGGATCTAGCGGAATACAATGAGCAGTTCTTC
TRBV6-6	TRBJ1-6	.	.	CASSYSLSGPGPSPLHF	TGTGCCAGCAGTTACTCACTTTCTGGGCCAGGGCCGTCACCCCTCCACTTT
TRBV12-3/TRBV12-4	TRBJ2-2	.	TRBD2	CASSSSAGGIDTGELFF	TGTGCCAGCAGTTCGTCGGCGGGGGGGATTGACACCGGGGAGCTGTTTTTT
TRBV28	TRBJ2-7	.	.	CASSPGGANSYEQYF	TGTGCCAGCAGTCCCGGGGGCGCGAATTCCTACGAGCAGTACTTC
TRBV4-3	TRBJ1-1	.	.	CASSQDLGQWNAEAFF	TGCGCCAGCAGCCAAGATTTGGGGCAGTGGAACGCTGAAGCTTTCTTT
TRBV20-1	TRBJ2-3	once	.	CSAPKAASSGDTQYF	TGCAGTGCTCCAAAGGCGGCCTCCAGCGGAGATACGCAGTATTTT
TRBV28	TRBJ2-3	.	TRBD1	CATKTGTGLADTQYF	TGTGCCACCAAGACCGGGACAGGTCTCGCAGATACGCAGTATTTT
TRBV14	TRBJ2-1	.	TRBD2	CASSQFGLARNNEQFF	TGTGCCAGCAGCCAATTCGGACTAGCGAGAAACAATGAGCAGTTCTTC
TRBV6-5	TRBJ1-4	few	.	CASSYSTGGRNEKLFF	TGTGCCAGCAGTTACTCGACCGGCGGTCGTAATGAAAAACTGTTTTTT
TRBV20-1	TRBJ2-1	many	TRBD2	CSGLAATHNEQFF	TGCAGTGGGCTAGCGGCCACCCACAATGAGCAGTTCTTC
TRBV25-1	TRBJ2-2	.	.	CASSEPGMGNTGELFF	TGTGCCAGCAGTGAACCGGGGATGGGGAACACCGGGGAGCTGTTTTTT
TRBV5-1	TRBJ2-5	.	.	CASSFLQGGGETQYF	TGCGCCAGCAGTTTTCTTCAGGGGGGCGGAGAGACCCAGTACTTC
TRBV6-5	TRBJ1-2	.	.	CASRPRQLLTNYGYTF	TGTGCCAGCAGGCCCCGACAACTACTAACTAACTATGGCTACACCTTC
TRBV5-1	TRBJ2-7	.	TRBD1	CASSSQGASYEQYF	TGCGCCAGCAGCTCGCAGGGGGCGTCCTACGAGCAGTACTTC
TRBV9	TRBJ2-2	.	TRBD2	CASSVDGAGLGWLFF	TGTGCCAGCAGCGTAGACGGAGCGGGACTGGGCTGGCTGTTTTTT
TRBV29-1	TRBJ2-1	.	.	CSVERNYNEQFF	TGCAGCGTTGAGAGGAACTACAATGAGCAGTTCTTC
TRBV20-1	TRBJ2-5	.	TRBD1	CSAREDRDGKTQYF	TGCAGTGCTAGGGAGGACAGGGATGGGAAGACCCAGTACTTC
TRBV12-3/TRBV12-4	TRBJ2-7	.	TRBD1	CASSPFPRQGPYEQYF	TGTGCCAGCAGTCCTTTCCCACGACAGGGCCCCTACGAGCAGTACTTC
TRBV11-2	TRBJ2-2	.	.	CATSRVHTGELFF	TGTGCCACTAGCAGGGTTCACACCGGGGAGCTGTTTTTT